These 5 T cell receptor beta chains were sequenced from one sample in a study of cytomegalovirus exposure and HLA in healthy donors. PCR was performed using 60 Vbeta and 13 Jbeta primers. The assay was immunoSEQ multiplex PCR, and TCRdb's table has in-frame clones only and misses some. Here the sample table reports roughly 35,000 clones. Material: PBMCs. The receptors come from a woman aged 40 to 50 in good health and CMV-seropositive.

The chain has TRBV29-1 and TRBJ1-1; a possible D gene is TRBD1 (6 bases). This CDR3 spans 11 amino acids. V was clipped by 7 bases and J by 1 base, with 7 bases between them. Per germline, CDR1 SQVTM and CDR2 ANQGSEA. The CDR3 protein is CSGQENTEAFF. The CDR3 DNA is TGCAGCGGACAGGAGAACACTGAAGCTTTCTTT. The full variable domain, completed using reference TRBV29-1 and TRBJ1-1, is SAVISQKPSRDICQRGTSLTIQCQVDSQVTMMFWYRQQPGQSLTLIATANQGSEATYESGFVIDKFPISRPNLTFSTLTVSNMSPEDSSIYLCSGQENTEAFFGQGTRLTVV.

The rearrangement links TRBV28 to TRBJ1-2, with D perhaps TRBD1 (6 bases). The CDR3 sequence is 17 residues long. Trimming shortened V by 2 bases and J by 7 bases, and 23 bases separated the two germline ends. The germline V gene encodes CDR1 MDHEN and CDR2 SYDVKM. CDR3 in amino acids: CASSLQLQGSIRAGYTF. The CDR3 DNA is TGTGCCAGCAGTTTACAACTACAGGGTTCGATACGTGCTGGCTACACCTTC.

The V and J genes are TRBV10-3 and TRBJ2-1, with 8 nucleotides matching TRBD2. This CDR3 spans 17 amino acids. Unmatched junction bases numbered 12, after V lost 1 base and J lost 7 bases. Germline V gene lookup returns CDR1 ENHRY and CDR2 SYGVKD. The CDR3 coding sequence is TGTGCCATCAGTGAGTTGGTGCGGGAGGCCTGGGGGAATGAGCAGTTCTTC. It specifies CAISELVREAWGNEQFF.

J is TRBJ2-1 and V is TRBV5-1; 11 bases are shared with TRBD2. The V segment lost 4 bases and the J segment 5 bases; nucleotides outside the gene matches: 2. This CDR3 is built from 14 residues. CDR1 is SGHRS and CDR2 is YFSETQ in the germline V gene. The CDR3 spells CASSRLAGNNEQFF. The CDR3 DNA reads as TGCGCCAGCAGCAGACTAGCGGGAAACAATGAGCAGTTCTTC.

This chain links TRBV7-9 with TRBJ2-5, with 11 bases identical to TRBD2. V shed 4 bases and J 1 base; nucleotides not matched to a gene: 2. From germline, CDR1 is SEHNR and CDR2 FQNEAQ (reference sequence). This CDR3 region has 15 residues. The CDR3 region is CASSSGLAAQETQYF. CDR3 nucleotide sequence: TGTGCCAGCAGCTCGGGACTAGCGGCCCAAGAGACCCAGTACTTC. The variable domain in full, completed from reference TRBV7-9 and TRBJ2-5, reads DTGVSQNPRHKITKRGQNVTFRCDPISEHNRLYWYRQTLGQGPEFLTYFQNEAQLEKSRLLSDRFSAERPKGSFSTLEIQRTEQGDSAMYLCASSSGLAAQETQYFGPGTRLLVL.